The present TCR beta chain was sequenced within a study of shared clonotypes between healthy human individuals. Study findings and constraints: Only blood samples were collected, and tissue repertoires likely differ. Around 5.3% of naive CD4 clonotypes were shared across a handful of donors.

Terminally differentiated effector memory CD45RA+ cells were excluded from the naive CD8 cells, which were CD45RO-negative and positively selected for CCR7. Donors were Caucasian adults residing in Nashville, Tennessee, USA. A word on this clone: Antigen: not known.

The table came from immunoSEQ multiplex PCR; TCRdb's copy has only in-frame clones and leaves some out. The table lists about 2 million clones, 85% to 95% of them singletons, with about 1.1% in the top ten. CDR3 length: 17 amino acids. Germline assignment: CDR1 SGHTS and CDR2 YDEGEE. V was shortened by 1 base and J by 6 bases, with 19 bases between the two germline ends. The chain combines TRBV5-8 with TRBJ2-2, with D perhaps being TRBD1 or TRBD2 (5 bases each). The clonotype comes from a man between 18 and 35 years old in good health. The sample consisted of naive CD8+ T cells sorted from blood. In DNA, the CDR3 is TGTGCCAGCAGCTTGCCCTCGACTTATTTGGGGGCCGGGGAGCTGTTTTTT. It specifies CASSLPSTYLGAGELFF.